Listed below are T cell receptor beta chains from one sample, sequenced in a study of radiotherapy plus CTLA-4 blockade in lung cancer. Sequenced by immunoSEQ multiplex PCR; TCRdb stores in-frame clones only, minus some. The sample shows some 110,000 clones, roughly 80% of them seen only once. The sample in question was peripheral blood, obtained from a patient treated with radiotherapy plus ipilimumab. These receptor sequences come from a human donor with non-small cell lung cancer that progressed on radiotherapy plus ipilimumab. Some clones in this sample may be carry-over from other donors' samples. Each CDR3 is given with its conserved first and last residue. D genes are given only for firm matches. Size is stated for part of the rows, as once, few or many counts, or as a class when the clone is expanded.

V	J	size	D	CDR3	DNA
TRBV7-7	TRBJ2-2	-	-	CASTTFPTSNTGELFF	TGTGCTAGCACCACCTTCCCCACTTCGAACACCGGGGAGCTGTTTTTT
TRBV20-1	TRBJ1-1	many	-	CSARADAGAFF	TGCAGTGCTAGAGCAGACGCGGGAGCTTTCTTT
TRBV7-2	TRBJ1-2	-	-	CASSFGTKSYGYTF	TGTGCCAGCAGCTTTGGGACAAAAAGCTATGGCTACACCTTC
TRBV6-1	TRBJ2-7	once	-	CASSDPFPSYEQYF	TGTGCCAGCAGTGATCCCTTCCCCTCCTACGAGCAGTACTTC
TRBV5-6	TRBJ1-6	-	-	CASSSSSYNSPLHF	TGTGCCAGCAGCTCGAGCTCCTATAATTCACCCCTCCACTTT
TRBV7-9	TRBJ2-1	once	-	CASSLDQFGVGTNEQFF	TGTGCCAGCAGCTTAGACCAGTTCGGTGTAGGAACCAATGAGCAGTTCTTC
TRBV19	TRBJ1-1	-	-	CASGGGYTEAFF	TGTGCCAGCGGGGGGGGTTACACTGAAGCTTTCTTT
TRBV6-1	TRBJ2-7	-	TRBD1	CASGDRAYEQYF	TGTGCCAGCGGGGACAGAGCCTACGAGCAGTACTTC
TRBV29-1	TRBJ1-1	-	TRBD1	CSVQGLYTEAFF	TGCAGCGTACAGGGGCTCTACACTGAAGCTTTCTTT
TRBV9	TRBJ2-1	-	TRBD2	CASSPNGGASNEQFF	TGTGCCAGCAGCCCCAACGGGGGGGCCTCTAATGAGCAGTTCTTC
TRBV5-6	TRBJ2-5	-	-	CASSLLTRGPGETQYF	TGTGCCAGCAGCTTGCTTACGCGGGGGCCGGGGGAGACCCAGTACTTC
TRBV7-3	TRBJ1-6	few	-	CASSLSLGGSSPLHF	TGTGCCAGCAGCTTAAGCCTGGGGGGTAGTTCACCCCTCCACTTT
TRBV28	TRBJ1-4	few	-	CASRLREKLFF	TGTGCCAGCAGATTGAGGGAAAAACTGTTTTTT
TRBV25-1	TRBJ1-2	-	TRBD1	CASSDQGRGLSNYGYTF	TGTGCCAGCAGTGACCAAGGCAGGGGGCTATCCAACTATGGCTACACCTTC
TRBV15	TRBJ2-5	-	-	CATSRDLQNFMTQYF	TGTGCCACCAGCAGAGACCTACAGAACTTTATGACCCAGTACTTC
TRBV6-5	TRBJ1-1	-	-	CASSYSLRARSFF	TGTGCCAGCAGTTACTCTCTTAGAGCCAGGTCTTTCTTT
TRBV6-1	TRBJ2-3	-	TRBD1	CASTFGQGSNTQYF	TGTGCCAGCACCTTCGGACAGGGGAGTAATACGCAGTATTTT